These T cell receptor beta chains were read from a single sample in a study of CD4 and CD8 cells across lung adenocarcinoma regions. One entry per CDR3 protein, called by TCRdb with MiXCR from the PCR reads. In the table there are more than 6,500 distinct CDR3 sequences, around half of which are singletons. Material for sequencing was CD8+ T cells from the center of a lung tumor. These receptors all come from a male donor with lung adenocarcinoma. The CD4 and CD8 labels of this study may be unreliable. Both conserved end residues are part of each CDR3. The D gene is left open where the match is weak. The size entry is marked missing in some rows and otherwise reads once, few, many or a size class.

-	14	TRBV12-3/TRBV12-4	TRBJ2-5	many	TGTGCCAGCCGATTGGCGGCGCTCCAAGAGACCCAGTACTTC	CASRLAALQETQYF
TRBD2	20	TRBV6-5	TRBJ2-5	medium-sized	TGTGCCAGCAGTTACTCGTCTCCGGGACTAGCGGGAGGGGGCCAAGAGACCCAGTACTTC	CASSYSSPGLAGGGQETQYF
-	14	TRBV6-5	TRBJ2-7	few	TGTGCCAGCAGTTACTCGGGCAAAGCCTACGAGCAGTACTTC	CASSYSGKAYEQYF
TRBD1	15	TRBV6-1	TRBJ2-6	-	TGTGCCAGCAGGAGACAGGGGGCTGGGGCCAACGTCCTGACTTTC	CASRRQGAGANVLTF
-	14	TRBV6-5	TRBJ2-5	-	TGTGCCAGCAGTTCACCCAGGGTACAAGAGACCCAGTACTTC	CASSSPRVQETQYF
TRBD1	17	TRBV4-1	TRBJ1-1	-	TGCGCCAGCAGCCAACCGACAGGGGGCGGAAAGAGCACTGAAGCTTTCTTT	CASSQPTGGGKSTEAFF
-	16	TRBV5-1	TRBJ2-3	-	TGCGCCAGTCAGGTAGGGAGCGGCGTAAGCACAGATACGCAGTATTTT	CASQVGSGVSTDTQYF
TRBD2	15	TRBV6-1	TRBJ2-1	few	TGTGCCAGCAGTCGCTCAGGACTAGCCGACAATGAGCAGTTCTTC	CASSRSGLADNEQFF
TRBD2	14	TRBV10-1	TRBJ2-1	-	TGCGCCAGCAGTGCTAGCGGGAGATCGGATGAGCAGTTCTTC	CASSASGRSDEQFF
-	14	TRBV7-2	TRBJ2-6	-	TGTGCCAGCAGCTTAGAGGGGACACGGGGTGTCCTGACTTTC	CASSLEGTRGVLTF
-	11	TRBV6-1	TRBJ2-5	many	TGTGCCAGCAGAGACCAAGAGACCCAGTACTTC	CASRDQETQYF
-	15	TRBV12-3/TRBV12-4	TRBJ2-5	few	TGTGCCAGCAGCCCCCCAGGAAGCTCCTACAATGAGCAGTACTTC	CASSPPGSSYNEQYF
-	14	TRBV25-1	TRBJ2-1	once	TGTGCCAGCAGTGAACCAGCGAACTACAATGAGCAGTTCTTC	CASSEPANYNEQFF
-	17	TRBV27	TRBJ1-5	few	TGTGCCAGCAGTTTACGGGGGACACCTTATAGCAATCAGCCCCAGCATTTT	CASSLRGTPYSNQPQHF
-	14	TRBV7-2	TRBJ1-6	few	TGTGCCAGCAGCTTAGACAGGAACTCCTACGAGCAGTACTTT	CASSLDRNSYEQYF
-	14	TRBV6-1	TRBJ2-3	-	TGTGCCAGCAGTGAAGCCGCGTTCAGGGATACGCAGGATTTT	CASSEAAFRDTQDF
TRBD2	15	TRBV6-1	TRBJ2-3	-	TGTGCCAGCGGGACTAATGCGGAGAACTCAAATGAGCAGTTCTTT	CASGTNAENSNEQFF
-	13	TRBV6-1	TRBJ2-3	-	TGTGCCAGCAGCGCCAAAGGGTTGGATACGCAGTATTTT	CASSAKGLDTQYF
-	15	TRBV6-1	TRBJ2-4	-	TGTGCCAGCAGCTTCAGGGCTGCAAGCACAGATGCGCAGTACTTC	CASSFRAASTDAQYF
-	13	TRBV6-5	TRBJ2-1	once	TGTGCCAGCAGTTCAGGACTGAGCAATGAGCAGTTCTTC	CASSSGLSNEQFF